The following is a TCR beta chain sequence with its context. The antigen remains undetermined. This sample is drawn from a study of vaccination and CD4 T cells after COVID-19. Background on the study: Following dose two, a median around 69 days (range 14 to 241) passed before post-vaccine samples were taken. Researchers treated cells with overlapping spike peptides taken from SARS-CoV-2, HCoV-NL63, HCoV-OC43 and HCoV-229E.

The treatment is: approximately 9-day PBMC culture with coronavirus spike peptide pools or control peptides (ViraFEST assay). Peptide pool stimulation in ViraFEST expanded antigen-specific T cells, whose TCRs were then sequenced. Around 2 million PBMCs per well were cultured with about 10 IU/ml IL-2 and roughly 10 ug/ml peptide pools. CDR1 and CDR2 from the germline V gene are SNHLY and FYNNEI. The CDR3 consists of 13 residues. J gave up 7 bases and V 11 bases, and 8 bases lay outside the gene matches. Sequence data for DNA of cultured CD4+ T cells were generated by the Oncomine TCR Beta short-read assay. TCRdb passed the PCR reads through MiXCR, listing each CDR3 protein once. The table shows thousands of distinct CDR3 sequences, with around two thirds occurring only once.

The TCR comes from a human donor who had recovered from COVID-19. The V gene is TRBV2, the J gene TRBJ1-6; 7 nucleotides match TRBD1. Material for sequencing was CD4+ T cells from blood, cultured in vitro. This chain's CDR3 is CAGMTGWNSPLHF. The CDR3 DNA reads as TGTGCCGGCATGACAGGGTGGAATTCACCCCTCCACTTT. Combining the CDR3 with reference TRBV2 and TRBJ1-6 gives the whole variable domain EPEVTQTPSHQVTQMGQEVILRCVPISNHLYFYWYRQILGQKVEFLVSFYNNEISEKSEIFDDQFSVERPDGSNFTLKIRSTKLEDSAMYFCAGMTGWNSPLHFGNGTRLTVT.